A selection of T cell receptor beta chains follows, all from one sample in a study of blood T cell repertoires in COVID-19. The data were produced by immunoSEQ multiplex PCR, yet TCRdb's version contains in-frame clones alone and is incomplete. The data hold about 100,000 clones, with about 83% observed a single time. The sample consisted of peripheral blood. The receptors were gathered from a man between 65 and 85 years old with active or convalescent COVID-19. Each CDR3 is given with its conserved first and last residue. Fields, in order: J gene, D gene, V gene, clone size, CDR3 DNA, CDR3 protein. D genes are given only for firm matches. Clone size is shown for a subset of rows, as once, few, many or a class of expanded clone.

j_call: TRBJ2-7
d_call: TRBD1
v_call: TRBV7-2
clone_size: -
cdr3_nt: TGTGCCAGCAGCCGGGACAGGGGGACCTACGAGCAGTACTTC
cdr3_aa: CASSRDRGTYEQYF

j_call: TRBJ1-3
d_call: TRBD1
v_call: TRBV6-5
clone_size: -
cdr3_nt: TGTGCCAGCAGTAGACAGGGGAGCTCTGGAAACACCATATATTTT
cdr3_aa: CASSRQGSSGNTIYF

j_call: TRBJ2-2
d_call: TRBD2
v_call: TRBV30
clone_size: -
cdr3_nt: TGTGCCCGGGGGGGGGCAGGCGGGGAGCTGTTTTTT
cdr3_aa: CARGGAGGELFF

j_call: TRBJ2-7
d_call: -
v_call: TRBV3-1/TRBV3-2
clone_size: -
cdr3_nt: TGTGCCAGCAGCCATCTAGATTTCTACGAGCAGTACTTC
cdr3_aa: CASSHLDFYEQYF

j_call: TRBJ2-7
d_call: -
v_call: TRBV6-2/TRBV6-3
clone_size: -
cdr3_nt: TGTGCCAGCAGTGAGACCCGGGGAGACTACGAGCAGTACTTC
cdr3_aa: CASSETRGDYEQYF

j_call: TRBJ1-2
d_call: TRBD1
v_call: TRBV30
clone_size: -
cdr3_nt: TGTGCCTGGAGTGTAGCAGGGGGTTACGGCTACACCTTC
cdr3_aa: CAWSVAGGYGYTF

j_call: TRBJ1-5
d_call: -
v_call: TRBV28
clone_size: few
cdr3_nt: TGTGCCAGCAGTGGGAACGGGGGGAATCAGCCCCAGCATTTT
cdr3_aa: CASSGNGGNQPQHF

j_call: TRBJ2-7
d_call: -
v_call: TRBV12-3/TRBV12-4
clone_size: -
cdr3_nt: TGTGCCAGCAGCCCCCCGGGGTACGAGCAGTACTTC
cdr3_aa: CASSPPGYEQYF

j_call: TRBJ2-7
d_call: -
v_call: TRBV6-6
clone_size: -
cdr3_nt: TGTGCCAGCAGCCCTCGGGTGATCTCCTACGAGCAGTACTTC
cdr3_aa: CASSPRVISYEQYF

j_call: TRBJ1-1
d_call: TRBD1
v_call: TRBV10-3
clone_size: -
cdr3_nt: TGTGCCATCAGTGAGGCCCAGGGGGCGAACACTGAAGCTTTCTTT
cdr3_aa: CAISEAQGANTEAFF

j_call: TRBJ2-7
d_call: -
v_call: TRBV11-1
clone_size: -
cdr3_nt: TGTGCCAGCAGCAATTCAGGGAATCGGAACGAGCAGTACTTC
cdr3_aa: CASSNSGNRNEQYF

j_call: TRBJ2-1
d_call: -
v_call: TRBV19
clone_size: -
cdr3_nt: TGTGCCAGTAGTATATTGGCGGGGGCCCACCTATACAATGAGCAGTTCTTC
cdr3_aa: CASSILAGAHLYNEQFF

j_call: TRBJ1-1
d_call: TRBD1
v_call: TRBV5-1
clone_size: -
cdr3_nt: TGCGCCAGCAGCCGACAGGGGGTGGACACTGAAGCTTTCTTT
cdr3_aa: CASSRQGVDTEAFF

j_call: TRBJ1-1
d_call: -
v_call: TRBV10-1
clone_size: -
cdr3_nt: TGCGCCAGCAGCGTACGACAGCTGAACACTGAAGCTTTCTTT
cdr3_aa: CASSVRQLNTEAFF

j_call: TRBJ2-1
d_call: TRBD1
v_call: TRBV6-1
clone_size: -
cdr3_nt: TGTGCCAGCAGTGAATTGACAGGGTTTGACAATGAGCAGTTCTTC
cdr3_aa: CASSELTGFDNEQFF

j_call: TRBJ1-5
d_call: -
v_call: TRBV2
clone_size: once
cdr3_nt: TGTGCCAGCAAAGGCGGGGAAAGCAATCAGCCCCAGCATTTT
cdr3_aa: CASKGGESNQPQHF

j_call: TRBJ2-3
d_call: TRBD2
v_call: TRBV6-5
clone_size: -
cdr3_nt: TGTGCCAGCAGCGGACTAGCGGGGGGGCCAGATACGCAGTATTTT
cdr3_aa: CASSGLAGGPDTQYF

j_call: TRBJ1-1
d_call: -
v_call: TRBV6-2/TRBV6-3
clone_size: -
cdr3_nt: TGTGCCAGCAGTTACTCGTACGGGGGGCGGACTGAAGCTTTCTTT
cdr3_aa: CASSYSYGGRTEAFF

j_call: TRBJ1-1
d_call: TRBD1
v_call: TRBV3-1/TRBV3-2
clone_size: -
cdr3_nt: TGTGCCAGCAGCAACAGGGGATCGAACACTGAAGCTTTCTTT
cdr3_aa: CASSNRGSNTEAFF

j_call: TRBJ2-6
d_call: -
v_call: TRBV2
clone_size: -
cdr3_nt: TGTGCCAGCACCGAGGGGGTCGGCTCTGGGGCCAACGTCCTGACTTTC
cdr3_aa: CASTEGVGSGANVLTF

j_call: TRBJ2-1
d_call: -
v_call: TRBV5-1
clone_size: few
cdr3_nt: TGCGCCAGCAGCTTGGACGTGAGATACAATGAGCAGTTCTTC
cdr3_aa: CASSLDVRYNEQFF

j_call: TRBJ2-1
d_call: -
v_call: TRBV19
clone_size: -
cdr3_nt: TGTGCCACCCGCCAGGACGGGGGGCCCTTCGATGAGCAGTTCTTC
cdr3_aa: CATRQDGGPFDEQFF

j_call: TRBJ2-7
d_call: TRBD1
v_call: TRBV6-5
clone_size: -
cdr3_nt: TGTGCCAGCAGTTACTCGCACAGGGGCACCTACGAGCAGTACTTC
cdr3_aa: CASSYSHRGTYEQYF

j_call: TRBJ2-3
d_call: -
v_call: TRBV6-5
clone_size: once
cdr3_nt: TGTGCCAGCAGCGAGAAAGATACGCAGTATTTT
cdr3_aa: CASSEKDTQYF

j_call: TRBJ2-7
d_call: -
v_call: TRBV18
clone_size: -
cdr3_nt: TGTGCCAGCTCACCATCGAGCTACGAGCAGTACTTC
cdr3_aa: CASSPSSYEQYF

j_call: TRBJ1-1
d_call: TRBD1
v_call: TRBV28
clone_size: once
cdr3_nt: TGTGCCAGCAGTATACAGGGGCCGAACACTGAAGCTTTCTTT
cdr3_aa: CASSIQGPNTEAFF

j_call: TRBJ2-7
d_call: TRBD2
v_call: TRBV4-3
clone_size: -
cdr3_nt: TGCGCCAGCAGCCAAGACCATTCGGGGGGGACCTACGAGCAGTACTTC
cdr3_aa: CASSQDHSGGTYEQYF

j_call: TRBJ2-7
d_call: TRBD2
v_call: TRBV15
clone_size: large
cdr3_nt: TGTGCCACCAGCATCGAGAGCGGGGGCTGGGAGGAGCAGTACTTC
cdr3_aa: CATSIESGGWEEQYF

j_call: TRBJ1-1
d_call: -
v_call: TRBV7-3
clone_size: -
cdr3_nt: TGTGCCAGCAGCCCGGGCCAGGGGAACACTGAAGCTTTCTTT
cdr3_aa: CASSPGQGNTEAFF

j_call: TRBJ2-1
d_call: TRBD2
v_call: TRBV5-6
clone_size: -
cdr3_nt: TGTGCCAGCAGCTCGTCGGGACTAGCGGGGACGCTTTACAATGAGCAGTTCTTC
cdr3_aa: CASSSSGLAGTLYNEQFF

j_call: TRBJ1-2
d_call: -
v_call: TRBV5-1
clone_size: -
cdr3_nt: TGCGCCAGCAGCTTGGGGGAAAGGGGAAATGGCTACACCTTC
cdr3_aa: CASSLGERGNGYTF

j_call: TRBJ1-6
d_call: TRBD1
v_call: TRBV6-5
clone_size: -
cdr3_nt: TGTGCCAGCAGTACCTCGGGACAGGGCGATTCACCCCTCCACTTT
cdr3_aa: CASSTSGQGDSPLHF

j_call: TRBJ1-1
d_call: -
v_call: TRBV7-8
clone_size: once
cdr3_nt: TGTGCCAGCAGCCGGGGGGCCTCGAACACTGAAGCTTTCTTT
cdr3_aa: CASSRGASNTEAFF

j_call: TRBJ1-5
d_call: TRBD1
v_call: TRBV14
clone_size: -
cdr3_nt: TGTGCCAGCAGCGCCCGGGACAGTGAGTTTAATCAGCCCCAGCATTTT
cdr3_aa: CASSARDSEFNQPQHF

j_call: TRBJ2-2
d_call: TRBD1
v_call: TRBV27
clone_size: -
cdr3_nt: TGTGCCAGCGCCCCTTACAGGGGGCGAAACACCGGGGAGCTGTTTTTT
cdr3_aa: CASAPYRGRNTGELFF

j_call: TRBJ1-2
d_call: -
v_call: TRBV12-5
clone_size: -
cdr3_nt: TGTGCTAGTGGTTTGGGCCACGAGGGAGAGCACTATGGCTACACCTTC
cdr3_aa: CASGLGHEGEHYGYTF

j_call: TRBJ2-3
d_call: TRBD2
v_call: TRBV28
clone_size: -
cdr3_nt: TGTGCCAGCCTCGATACAGCGGGGGGGCCGGCGCAGTATTTT
cdr3_aa: CASLDTAGGPAQYF

j_call: TRBJ1-4
d_call: TRBD1
v_call: TRBV24-1
clone_size: -
cdr3_nt: TGTGCCACCAGTGATTCACAGACAGGGATTGGAAAACTGTTTTTT
cdr3_aa: CATSDSQTGIGKLFF

j_call: TRBJ1-2
d_call: -
v_call: TRBV9
clone_size: -
cdr3_nt: TGTGCCAGCAGCGTAAGTACCGGTACTCACTATGGCTACACCTTC
cdr3_aa: CASSVSTGTHYGYTF

j_call: TRBJ1-2
d_call: TRBD1
v_call: TRBV12-3/TRBV12-4
clone_size: -
cdr3_nt: TGTGCCAGCATTCGGACAGGGCGCTATGGCTACACCTTC
cdr3_aa: CASIRTGRYGYTF

j_call: TRBJ2-3
d_call: -
v_call: TRBV6-1
clone_size: -
cdr3_nt: TGTGCCAGCAGTGAACTCGCAGGGCAGGTGGGAGATACGCAGTATTTT
cdr3_aa: CASSELAGQVGDTQYF

j_call: TRBJ2-2
d_call: TRBD1
v_call: TRBV6-5
clone_size: -
cdr3_nt: TGTGCCAGCAGCAGCGGACAGGGGCCTGGCGGGGAGCTGTTTTTT
cdr3_aa: CASSSGQGPGGELFF

j_call: TRBJ1-1
d_call: -
v_call: TRBV6-6
clone_size: -
cdr3_nt: TGTGCCAGCAGGTCATACGCTTTAGATAACACTGAAGCTTTCTTT
cdr3_aa: CASRSYALDNTEAFF

j_call: TRBJ2-7
d_call: -
v_call: TRBV5-1
clone_size: -
cdr3_nt: TGCGCCAGCAGCTTACAGGGATCCTACTACGAGCAGTACTTC
cdr3_aa: CASSLQGSYYEQYF

j_call: TRBJ2-6
d_call: -
v_call: TRBV2
clone_size: -
cdr3_nt: TGTGCCAGCAGTAAACAGACGGGGGTTACTGGGGCCAACGTCCTGACTTTC
cdr3_aa: CASSKQTGVTGANVLTF

j_call: TRBJ2-7
d_call: TRBD1
v_call: TRBV28
clone_size: -
cdr3_nt: TGTGCCAGCAGTTTTCCCACCTCCGGGACAGGGGATGTGGAGCAGTACTTC
cdr3_aa: CASSFPTSGTGDVEQYF

j_call: TRBJ2-7
d_call: TRBD2
v_call: TRBV6-5
clone_size: -
cdr3_nt: TGTGCCAGCTCCCCCGGGGGGTCATACTCCTACGAGCAGTACTTC
cdr3_aa: CASSPGGSYSYEQYF

j_call: TRBJ2-3
d_call: -
v_call: TRBV30
clone_size: -
cdr3_nt: TGTGCCTGGAGTATGACTCTCACAGATACGCAGTATTTT
cdr3_aa: CAWSMTLTDTQYF